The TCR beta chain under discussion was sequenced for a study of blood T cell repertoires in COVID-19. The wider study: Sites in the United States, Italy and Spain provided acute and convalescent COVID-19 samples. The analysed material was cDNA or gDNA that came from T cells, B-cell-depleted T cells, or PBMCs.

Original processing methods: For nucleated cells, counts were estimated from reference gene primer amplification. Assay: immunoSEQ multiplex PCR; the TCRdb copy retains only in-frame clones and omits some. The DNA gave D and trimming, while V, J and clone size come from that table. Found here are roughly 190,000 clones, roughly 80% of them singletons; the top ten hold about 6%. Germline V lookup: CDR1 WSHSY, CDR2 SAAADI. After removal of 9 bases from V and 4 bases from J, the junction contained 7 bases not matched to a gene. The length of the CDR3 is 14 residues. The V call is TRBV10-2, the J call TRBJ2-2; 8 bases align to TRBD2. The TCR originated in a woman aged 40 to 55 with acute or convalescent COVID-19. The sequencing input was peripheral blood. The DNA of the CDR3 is TGCGCCAGTCACTCTAGCGGGTTCACCGGGGAGCTGTTTTTT. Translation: CASHSSGFTGELFF.